The 30 T cell receptor beta chains below come from one sample, sequenced in a study of T-cell reconstitution after alpha-beta-depleted transplantation in children. The TCRbeta library was prepared with unique molecular identifiers. Each CDR3 protein is one row after TCRdb ran MiXCR on the PCR reads. Among roughly 76,000 distinct CDR3 sequences, approximately 10% were seen once, and the ten largest hold about 13%. This specimen was PBMCs, taken before TCRalphabeta/CD19-depleted stem cell transplant. The receptors here all came from a boy younger than 18 with acute myeloid leukemia, due to receive a stem cell transplant.

This clonotype came up many times. The chain couples TRBV10-3 to TRBJ2-1; 10 bases are shared with TRBD2. The germline V gene has CDR1 ENHRY and CDR2 SYGVKD. Trimming removed 0 bases from V and 4 bases from J; junction bases left unmatched: 9. This CDR3 contains 18 residues. In nucleotides, the CDR3 is TGTGCCATCAGTGAGTCGCGGGCTAGCGGGGGCATATACAATGAGCAGTTCTTC. Translating it yields CAISESRASGGIYNEQFF.

This clonotype was detected ten times or more. The chain employs TRBV28 and TRBJ2-7, with D perhaps TRBD1 (7 bases). Germline assignment: CDR1 MDHEN and CDR2 SYDVKM. V lost 6 bases and J lost 0, with 21 bases in between. There are 17 residues in the CDR3. CDR3 in DNA: TGTGCCAGCAGCTTTAACAGGGGTGCGGGGTACTCCTACGAGCAGTACGTC. It encodes CASSFNRGAGYSYEQYV.

This clonotype showed up just a few times. An end of the junction differs from the germline gene, which may be a read error. The chain recombines TRBV18 with TRBJ1-5; 9 positions match TRBD1. The length of the CDR3 is 11 residues. Per germline, CDR1 KGHSH and CDR2 LQKENI. CDR3 amino acids: CASSPGQGSEF. The CDR3 nucleotides are TGTGCCAGCTCCCCCGGACAGGGGTCCGAATTT.

This clonotype was counted at least ten times. V usage is TRBV6-5 and J usage is TRBJ2-6; D not certain. The V gene lost 3 bases and the J gene lost 0 bases, with 12 bases spanning the gap. In germline, CDR1 is MNHEY, CDR2 SVGAGI. The CDR3 is made up of 17 amino acids. The DNA of the CDR3 is TGTGCCAGCAGTTATCAAGGATTGGGCTCTGGGGCCAACGTCCTGACTTTC. Residues: CASSYQGLGSGANVLTF.

Relative to its sample, this clonotype is medium-sized. The V and J genes are TRBV20-1 and TRBJ2-1; D is unresolved. Between the trimmed V and J ends, which lost 3 bases and 6 bases, there was a span of 9 bases. This CDR3 has 12 amino acids. Per germline, CDR1 DFQATT and CDR2 SNEGSKA (reference sequence). The CDR3 region has the DNA TGCAGTGCTAGTAGGCTCACCAATGAGCAGTTCTTC. It yields the protein CSASRLTNEQFF.

This clonotype was counted many times. The rearrangement joins TRBV7-2 to TRBJ2-7; no clear D. This CDR3 comprises 12 residues. Germline lookup yields CDR1 SGHTA and CDR2 FQGNSA. The CDR3 DNA follows: TGTTCTTCGAGAAGCAGAGGTGACGAGCAGTACGTC. Encoded protein: CSSRSRGDEQYV.

This clonotype was observed at least ten times. The V gene is TRBV12-3 or TRBV12-4, the J gene TRBJ1-4, with 8 bases fitting TRBD1. The CDR3 extends over 14 amino acids. After removal of 7 bases from V and 4 bases from J, the junction contained 5 bases not matched to a gene. The CDR3 DNA sequence: TGTGCCAGCACCACGACAGGGGTTAATGAAAAACTGTTTTTT. Translation: CASTTTGVNEKLFF.

This clonotype was seen repeatedly, ten times or more. The gene calls are TRBV11-2 and TRBJ2-1, with TRBD2 matching 11 bases. The CDR3 covers 16 residues. Germline V lookup: CDR1 SGHAT, CDR2 FQNNGV. The ends lost 6 bases at V and 7 bases at J; junction bases unmatched: 11. The CDR3 loop is CASRDLAGGLGNEQFF. The CDR3 nucleotides read TGTGCCAGCAGAGACCTAGCGGGGGGTTTGGGGAATGAGCAGTTCTTC. Combining the CDR3 with reference TRBV11-2 and TRBJ2-1 gives the whole variable domain EAGVAQSPRYKIIEKRQSVAFWCNPISGHATLYWYQQILGQGPKLLIQFQNNGVVDDSQLPKDRFSAERLKGVDSTLKIQPAKLEDSAVYLCASRDLAGGLGNEQFFGPGTRLTVL.

This clonotype was seen at least ten times. The CDR3 here is CSARAVVGPSRDTQYF. In DNA, the CDR3 is TGCAGTGCTAGAGCCGTGGTGGGACCGTCAAGAGATACGCAGTATTTT. The chain couples TRBV20-1 to TRBJ2-3, with D perhaps assigned TRBD1 or TRBD2 (5 bases each). This CDR3 region has 16 residues. V was clipped by 1 base and J by 5 bases, with 19 bases between them. CDR1 and CDR2 (germline): DFQATT, SNEGSKA (reference sequence).

In regard to this clonotype: Just one base apart from a much larger clone, this may be a read error. The J gene is TRBJ2-3, the V gene TRBV5-5; D remains unclear. V gave up 4 bases and J gave up 5 bases, with 8 bases separating them. Germline V gene lookup returns CDR1 SGHKS and CDR2 YYEKEE (reference sequence). The CDR3 runs 12 residues. The CDR3 DNA reads as TGTGCCAGCAGCCAGAATAGAGATACGCAGTATTTT. Encoded protein: CASSQNRDTQYF.

The chain recombines TRBV28 with TRBJ1-5, with TRBD1 identical over 7 bases. Trimming took 5 bases from V and 2 from J; bases not matched to a gene: 6. The germline V gene encodes CDR1 MDHEN and CDR2 SYDVKM. The CDR3 loop spans 15 amino acids. CDR3 bases: TGTGCCAGCAGTCGCAGGGGGATCGGCAATCAGCCCCAGCATTTT. This sequence encodes CASSRRGIGNQPQHF.

This clonotype was detected many times. J is TRBJ1-5 and V is TRBV28, with unresolved D. This CDR3 has 14 residues. Between the trimmed V and J ends, which lost 3 bases and 6 bases, there was a span of 12 bases. CDR1 and CDR2 from the germline V gene are MDHEN and SYDVKM. CDR3 coding DNA: TGTGCCAGCAGTTTGGACGCGTGGACTCAGCCCCAGCATTTT. Protein: CASSLDAWTQPQHF. The full variable domain, in which reference TRBV28 and TRBJ1-5 provide the parts outside the CDR3, is DVKVTQSSRYLVKRTGEKVFLECVQDMDHENMFWYRQDPGLGLRLIYFSYDVKMKEKGDIPEGYSVSREKKERFSLILESASTNQTSMYLCASSLDAWTQPQHFGDGTRLSIL.

This clonotype was counted many times. This sequence joins TRBV7-9 and TRBJ2-7; 8 bases fit TRBD1. The CDR3 is 15 amino acids. Unmatched junction bases numbered 5, after V lost 1 base and J lost 3 bases. The germline V gene has CDR1 SEHNR and CDR2 FQNEAQ (reference sequence). CDR3 coding DNA: TGTGCCAGCAGCTTAGACGCAGGGGGCGGCTACGAGCAGTACTTC. Translation: CASSLDAGGGYEQYF.

This clonotype was seen many times. The V gene is TRBV27, the J gene TRBJ2-1; 7 bases are shared with TRBD2. V lost 5 bases and J lost 0; bases outside the gene matches: 4. The germline CDR1 and CDR2 sequences are MNHEY and SMNVEV (reference sequence). This CDR3 is built from 15 residues. The CDR3 loop reads CASSAGGSSYNEQFF. CDR3 nucleotides: TGTGCCAGCAGTGCCGGGGGGAGCTCCTACAATGAGCAGTTCTTC.

About this clonotype: A junction end diverges from the germline sequence, so it may reflect a read error. V gene TRBV12-3 or TRBV12-4 combines with J gene TRBJ1-5, with 7 bases fitting TRBD1. This CDR3 comprises 18 residues. The CDR3 bases are TGTACCAGCAGTTTAATTATGGGTTTGGGACAGAGCAATCAGCCCCAGCATTTT. Protein: CTSSLIMGLGQSNQPQHF.

This clonotype was seen many times. This CDR3 reads CSARDWRTGGADEQYF. The CDR3 region has the DNA TGCAGTGCTAGAGATTGGCGGACAGGGGGAGCGGACGAGCAGTACTTC. J is TRBJ2-7 and V is TRBV20-1; 10 bases are a match to TRBD1. Germline CDR1 and CDR2: DFQATT and SNEGSKA (reference sequence). The trim removed 0 bases at V and 5 bases at J, leaving 10 bases unmatched. This CDR3 has 16 amino acids.

In its sample, this clonotype was seen a few times. The rearrangement links TRBV14 to TRBJ1-3; D is unclear. The CDR3 has 17 amino acids. The germline gives CDR1 SGHDN, CDR2 FVKESK. V gave up 0 bases and J gave up 3 bases, with 15 bases separating them. The DNA for the CDR3 is TGTGCCAGCAGCCAAGATTCCTTAGGCCAACTTGGAAACACCATATATTTT. This translates into CASSQDSLGQLGNTIYF.

This clonotype was counted many times. V and J are TRBV19 and TRBJ1-1, with D possibly TRBD1 on 5 matching bases. CDR1 is LNHDA and CDR2 is SQIVND in the germline V gene (reference sequence). The CDR3 totals 12 residues. Trimming removed 3 bases from V and 6 bases from J, with 8 bases in between. DNA for the CDR3: TGTGCCAGTAGTATTGGGGCAGCTGAAGCTTTCTTT. Amino acid sequence: CASSIGAAEAFF. The full variable domain, in which reference TRBV19 and TRBJ1-1 provide the parts outside the CDR3, is DGGITQSPKYLFRKEGQNVTLSCEQNLNHDAMYWYRQDPGQGLRLIYYSQIVNDFQKGDIAEGYSVSREKKESFPLTVTSAQKNPTAFYLCASSIGAAEAFFGQGTRLTVV.

A note on this clonotype: A junction end diverges from the germline sequence, so it may reflect a read error. CDR3 region: CASSPRLAGGPTDTQYF. CDR3 nucleotide sequence: TGTGCTAGCAGCCCCCGTTTAGCGGGAGGGCCTACAGATACGCAGTATTTT. J is TRBJ2-3 and V is TRBV7-7; TRBD2 agrees at 11 bases. The germline V gene encodes CDR1 SSHAT and CDR2 FNYEAQ (reference sequence). The CDR3 runs 17 residues.

This clonotype was observed many times. CDR3 DNA: TGCAGCGTTGAAGATCGGCCATCAACGGGGAATGAGCAGTTCTTC. It translates to CSVEDRPSTGNEQFF. The chain carries TRBV29-1 and TRBJ2-1, with D maybe TRBD2 (5 bases). Trimming took off 0 bases at V and 7 bases at J, with 16 bases between the two ends. From germline, CDR1 is SQVTM and CDR2 ANQGSEA. The CDR3 loop spans 15 amino acids.

This clonotype was counted ten times or more. J is TRBJ2-7 and V is TRBV7-2; the D gene is possibly TRBD2 (5 bases). CDR3 size: 14 residues. CDR1 is SGHTA and CDR2 is FQGNSA in the germline V gene. V gave up 1 base and J gave up 5 bases, with 12 bases separating them. For the CDR3, the DNA is TGTGCCAGCAGCTTAGTTGTTTGGGGAGACGAGCAGTACTTC. Protein product: CASSLVVWGDEQYF.

In this sample, this clonotype turned up many times. The chain carries TRBV7-9 and TRBJ2-5; no definite D call. With 5 bases removed from V and 5 bases from J, the gap between germline ends came to 15 bases. The CDR3 is 14 residues long. Germline lookup yields CDR1 SEHNR and CDR2 FQNEAQ (reference sequence). CDR3 in DNA: TGTGCCAGCAGCCTAGAACTTAGAAGGGAGACCCAGTACTTC. It codes for CASSLELRRETQYF.

This chain connects TRBV2 to TRBJ1-2; TRBD1 aligns across 7 bases. V gave up 6 bases and J gave up 4 bases; unmatched junction bases: 5. Germline V gene data show CDR1 as SNHLY and CDR2 as FYNNEI. The CDR3 loop spans 13 amino acids. CDR3 in amino acids: CASRLDRSYGYTF. CDR3 nucleotide sequence: TGTGCCAGCAGGCTGGACAGGTCCTATGGCTACACCTTC.

This clonotype showed up many times. This chain joins TRBV28 and TRBJ2-7; 9 bases are shared with TRBD2. Trimming cost V 4 bases and J 0 bases; bases outside gene matches: 16. Germline loops: CDR1 MDHEN, CDR2 SYDVKM. CDR3 length: 19 amino acids. The CDR3 bases are TGTGCCAGCAGTTGGAGGGGATTTAGCGGGAGCGCCTACTCCTACGAGCAGTACTTC. This sequence encodes CASSWRGFSGSAYSYEQYF. The whole variable domain, filled in from reference TRBV28 and TRBJ2-7, reads DVKVTQSSRYLVKRTGEKVFLECVQDMDHENMFWYRQDPGLGLRLIYFSYDVKMKEKGDIPEGYSVSREKKERFSLILESASTNQTSMYLCASSWRGFSGSAYSYEQYFGPGTRLTVT.

The table lists this clonotype with a count of one. V and J are TRBV2 and TRBJ1-5, with 7 bases fitting TRBD1. Germline CDR1 SNHLY, CDR2 FYNNEI. The trim removed 5 bases at V and 0 bases at J, leaving 10 bases unmatched. The CDR3 is made up of 17 amino acids. CDR3 nucleotide sequence: TGTGCCAGCAGTCATGGGGGACAGTTCAATAGCAATCAGCCCCAGCATTTT. This encodes CASSHGGQFNSNQPQHF.

In its sample, this clonotype was seen many times. The V and J genes are TRBV12-3 or TRBV12-4 and TRBJ2-5; D might be TRBD2 (6 bases). The CDR3 spans 11 residues. The V gene lost 7 bases and the J gene lost 7 bases, with 10 bases spanning the gap. As DNA, the CDR3 is TGTGCCAGCACGACCGGGGGGACCCAGTACTTC. It translates to CASTTGGTQYF.

This clonotype occurred many times. The chain combines TRBV7-9 with TRBJ1-2; 10 bases are shared with TRBD1. Germline CDR1 is SEHNR and CDR2 is FQNEAQ (reference sequence). With 6 bases clipped from V and 8 bases from J, the junction kept 6 bases outside the gene matches. This CDR3 has 13 residues. CDR3 sequence: CASRYGQGDGYTF. CDR3 coding DNA: TGTGCCAGCAGATACGGACAGGGGGACGGCTACACCTTC.

As concerns this clonotype: Without the conserved terminal phenylalanine or tryptophan, this CDR3 likely stems from a read error. V and J are TRBV7-8 and TRBJ2-3, with a weak D call TRBD2 (5 bases). Germline CDR1 reads SGHVS; CDR2 reads FQNEAQ. The CDR3 sequence is 20 residues long. The V end lost 1 base, the J end lost 5 bases, and 28 bases lay between the germline ends. CDR3 bases: TGTGCCAGCAGCTTAGTGTTTGGGAGATACGGGCGCCGAGGAAAAGATACGCAGTATGTT. Translated: CASSLVFGRYGRRGKDTQYV.

This clonotype came up many times. This rearrangement joins TRBV12-3 or TRBV12-4 to TRBJ2-2, with TRBD2 matching 12 bases. V shed 6 bases, J shed 4 bases, and the junction held 3 bases outside the gene matches. The CDR3 contains 15 residues. CDR3 coding DNA: TGTGCCAGCAGCCTAGCGGGGGGGATCACCGGGGAGCTGTTTTTT. This gives the protein CASSLAGGITGELFF.

The chain links TRBV30 to TRBJ1-1, with D tentatively TRBD1 (6 bases). Trimming left V 5 bases short and J 1 base short, with 17 bases between. Germline V lookup: CDR1 GTSNPN, CDR2 SVGIG (reference sequence). The CDR3 has 15 residues. As DNA, the CDR3 is TGTGCCTGGGGCCCCCGAAGGGGGGCGAACACTGAAGCTTTCTTT. Translation gives CAWGPRRGANTEAFF.